A selection of T cell receptor beta chains follows, all from one sample in a study of T cells in Graves' hyperthyroidism and ophthalmopathy. In TCRdb, the multiplex PCR reads were re-called with MiXCR into one record per CDR3 protein. The sample has fewer than 650,000 distinct CDR3 sequences, about 14% seen once; the top ten hold more than 6%. Sequencing was carried out using blood. Every receptor here comes from a woman under 30 with Graves' ophthalmopathy. The CDR3 runs from the conserved cysteine through the conserved F or W. A D gene is named only where the DNA matches it firmly. The listing skips clone size in some rows; elsewhere it reads once, few, many or a size class.

len,j_gene,abundance,d_gene,v_gene,CDR3nt,CDR3aa
16,TRBJ1-1,many,TRBD1,TRBV6-1,TGTGCCAGCAGTGACCCGGGACAGGGTATGAACACTGAAGCTTTCTTT,CASSDPGQGMNTEAFF
14,TRBJ1-2,few,-,TRBV4-2,TGTGCCAGCAGCCAAGATTGGACAGTAGATGGCTACACCTTC,CASSQDWTVDGYTF
14,TRBJ1-5,-,TRBD1,TRBV6-1,TGTGCCAGCACCGGGACAGGGGAATGGCAGCCCCAGCATTTT,CASTGTGEWQPQHF
14,TRBJ2-7,many,TRBD1,TRBV12-3/TRBV12-4,TGTGCCAGCAGTTTGACAGGGGGTGGGTACGAGCAGTACTTC,CASSLTGGGYEQYF
13,TRBJ1-1,many,-,TRBV6-1,TGTGCCAGCAGCGCAGGGAGGAACACTGAAGCTTTCTTT,CASSAGRNTEAFF
14,TRBJ1-1,many,-,TRBV2,TGTGCCAGCAGCCAAAGTTCGGGGCGAACTGAAGCTTTCTTT,CASSQSSGRTEAFF
15,TRBJ2-2,many,TRBD1,TRBV2,TGTGCCAGCGAGACAGGGGCGGCAAACACCGGGGAGCTGTTTTTT,CASETGAANTGELFF
17,TRBJ1-3,-,-,TRBV11-2,TGTGCCAGCGACCTTTCCGCCGGCGAGTTCTCTGGAAACACCATATATTTT,CASDLSAGEFSGNTIYF
16,TRBJ1-6,-,-,TRBV20-1,TGCAGTGCTAGACCCCAGGACAGTCATGATAATTCACCCCTCCACTTT,CSARPQDSHDNSPLHF
13,TRBJ2-1,many,TRBD2,TRBV7-9,TGTGCCAGCAGCTTGGTGGGGGGGAATGAGCAGTTCTTC,CASSLVGGNEQFF
15,TRBJ1-2,many,TRBD1,TRBV12-3/TRBV12-4,TGTGCCAGCAGTTTATTCGGGACAGGGTATTGGGGCTACACCTTC,CASSLFGTGYWGYTF
13,TRBJ2-1,many,-,TRBV7-2,TGTGCCAGCAGCCTAGGACGAGTCAATGAGCAGTTCTTC,CASSLGRVNEQFF
15,TRBJ1-5,-,-,TRBV19,TGTGCCAGTTCTTTGGGGGCCGAGGGCAATCAGCCCCAGCATTTT,CASSLGAEGNQPQHF
13,TRBJ2-5,many,-,TRBV10-3,TGTGCCATCTCCAAGGGGGATCAAGAGACCCAGTACTTC,CAISKGDQETQYF
13,TRBJ1-1,many,TRBD1,TRBV12-3/TRBV12-4,TGTGCCAGCAGTACAGGGGTTATCACTGAAGCTTTCTTT,CASSTGVITEAFF
13,TRBJ2-7,many,TRBD1,TRBV27,TGTGCCAGCGGGGAGGACAGGGCCTACGAGCAGTACTTC,CASGEDRAYEQYF
14,TRBJ1-4,-,-,TRBV27,TGTGCCAGCAGTTTACGGGGGGCTAATGAAAAACTGTTTTTT,CASSLRGANEKLFF
17,TRBJ2-7,many,-,TRBV27,TGTGCCAGCAGTTTAAAGGTTCGGGGGCTCCTTCCCTACGAGCAGTACTTC,CASSLKVRGLLPYEQYF
16,TRBJ2-7,-,-,TRBV13,TGTGCCAGCAGCTCGACCCGCTTGCTAGGGAGATACGAGCAGTACTTC,CASSSTRLLGRYEQYF
14,TRBJ2-7,many,-,TRBV28,TGTGCCAGCAGTCCTGGACGACAAAGAGGCGAGCAGTACTTC,CASSPGRQRGEQYF
13,TRBJ2-1,-,TRBD1,TRBV10-3,TGTGCCATCAGTGAGCCACAGGGGGATGAGCAGTTCTTC,CAISEPQGDEQFF
13,TRBJ2-2,few,-,TRBV6-1,TGTGCCAGCACTCAGGGGAGGACCGGGGAGCTGTTTTTT,CASTQGRTGELFF
16,TRBJ1-3,few,-,TRBV5-5,TGTGCCAGCAGCCCACGGCCGGCGCACTCTGGAAACACCATATATTTT,CASSPRPAHSGNTIYF
15,TRBJ1-2,-,-,TRBV6-9,TGTGCCAGCAGTTACGTCCAGGTCTCTAGCTATGGCTACACCTTC,CASSYVQVSSYGYTF
16,TRBJ1-6,few,-,TRBV15,TGTGCCACCAGCAGAGAATCCGGGGGTAATAATTCACCCCTCCACTTT,CATSRESGGNNSPLHF
16,TRBJ1-1,many,-,TRBV5-1,TGCGCCAGCAGCTTGGCAAAGACAGTAGGTAACACTGAAGCTTTCTTT,CASSLAKTVGNTEAFF
13,TRBJ1-3,-,-,TRBV2,TGTGCCAGCAGTGAACAGTCTGGAAACACCATATATTTT,CASSEQSGNTIYF
13,TRBJ2-3,many,TRBD1,TRBV12-3/TRBV12-4,TGTGCCAGCGGCTCCCAGGACAGGGCTCCGCAGTATTTT,CASGSQDRAPQYF
15,TRBJ2-1,many,TRBD1,TRBV11-3,TGTGCCAGCAGCTTAGGGCAGGGGGCGGGTAATGAGCAGTTCTTC,CASSLGQGAGNEQFF
16,TRBJ2-7,many,TRBD1,TRBV5-6,TGTGCCAGCAGCAACACGGACAGGGTAGTTCCCTTCGAGCAGTACTTC,CASSNTDRVVPFEQYF
15,TRBJ2-1,many,-,TRBV2,TGTGCCAGCAGGAGTATCGCGGAAGCTTACAATGAGCAGTTCTTC,CASRSIAEAYNEQFF
13,TRBJ2-3,many,-,TRBV11-1,TGTGCCAGCAGACCTGCGGACACAGATACGCAGTATTTT,CASRPADTDTQYF
14,TRBJ2-2,few,-,TRBV12-3/TRBV12-4,TGTGCCAGCAGTTTACAGGCTAACACCGGGGAGCTGTTTTTT,CASSLQANTGELFF
15,TRBJ2-1,many,-,TRBV9,TGTGCCAGCAGCGTAGTGGGGGGCTCCTACAATGAGCAGTTCTTC,CASSVVGGSYNEQFF
16,TRBJ2-7,-,TRBD2,TRBV7-3,TGTGCCAGCAGCGGCGGGACTAGCGGGAGAGGCGGGGAGCAGTACTTC,CASSGGTSGRGGEQYF
17,TRBJ2-1,few,TRBD2,TRBV7-2,TGTGCCAGCAGCTTAGGGCCTAGCGGGCGCTCCTACAATGAGCAGTTCTTC,CASSLGPSGRSYNEQFF
14,TRBJ2-5,many,-,TRBV20-1,TGCAGTGCTCATAAGACGGGGTCGTTGGAGACCCAGTACTTC,CSAHKTGSLETQYF
10,TRBJ1-2,-,-,TRBV29-1,TGCAGCGTTGAAGGTGGGCCGTACACCTTC,CSVEGGPYTF
16,TRBJ1-6,many,-,TRBV6-1,TGTGCCAGCGGGGGCCAGGGAAGCTCCTATAATTCACCCCTCCACTTT,CASGGQGSSYNSPLHF
15,TRBJ2-7,-,-,TRBV6-1,TGTGCCAGCAGTGAAGCGCCTCTGCTTACCTACGAGCAGTACTTC,CASSEAPLLTYEQYF
15,TRBJ2-7,few,-,TRBV6-5,TGTGCCAGCAGTTACCAACCGGGACACTCTTACGAGCAGTACTTC,CASSYQPGHSYEQYF